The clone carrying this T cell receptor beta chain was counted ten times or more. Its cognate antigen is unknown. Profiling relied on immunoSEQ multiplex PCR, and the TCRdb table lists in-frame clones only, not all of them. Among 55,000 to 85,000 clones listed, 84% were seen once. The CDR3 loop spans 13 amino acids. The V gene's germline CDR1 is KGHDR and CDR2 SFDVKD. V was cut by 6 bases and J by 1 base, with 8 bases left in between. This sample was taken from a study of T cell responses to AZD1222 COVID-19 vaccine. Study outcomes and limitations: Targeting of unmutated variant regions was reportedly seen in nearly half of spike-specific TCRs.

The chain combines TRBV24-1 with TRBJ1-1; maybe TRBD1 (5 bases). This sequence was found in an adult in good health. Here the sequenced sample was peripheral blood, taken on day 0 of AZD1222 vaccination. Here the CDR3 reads CATSRDGNTEAFF. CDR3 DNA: TGTGCCACCAGTCGGGACGGGAACACTGAAGCTTTCTTT.